The following is a T cell receptor (beta chain) sequence with its context. This clonotype occurred a few times. Its antigen is not yet known. Base qualities are not at hand, and no much larger clone is one base apart. The receptor library was made with 5' RACE. Reads for this sample came from an Illumina HiSeq 2500. A second PCR of about 7 to 12 cycles was run with a J-beta primer mix and a sample-barcoded 5' primer. Each TCR beta cDNA molecule received a unique molecular identifier from a template-switch 5' adaptor carrying 12 random nucleotides. Each sample yielded at least 2.5 million CDR3-containing paired-end reads. The Mint cDNA synthesis kit, primed by a TRBC-specific oligonucleotide, was used to synthesize first-strand cDNA from all RNA. All cDNA was treated with uracil-DNA glycosylase and then went through a first 18-cycle PCR with the universal primers M1SS and BC2_uni_R. On the study's bioinformatics: For normalization, 1 million high-quality reads were randomly selected from each sample, with every read carrying a distinct molecular identifier. Reads with shared molecular identifiers were discarded instead of being binned into consensus sequences. MiTCR, set to a Q25 quality threshold and the strictest error-elimination algorithm, was used for CDR3 identification, clonotype clustering and error correction. A nonparametric unseen species model with Euler transformation was used to estimate a lower bound on total TCR beta diversity. TCRdb trimmed public reads at Q25 via fastp, called clones via MiXCR and kept in-frame beta chains. Every entry covers one CDR3 protein and lists the most common genes and DNA from its rows. The V and J calls come from TCRdb's annotation, not from the publication. In this sample the table shows about 1.1 million distinct CDR3 sequences, more than 30% of which occur a single time. Of the sample, around 14% falls within the top ten clones.

These data belong to a study of blood T cells in healthy people across ages (dated by TCRdb to between 2015 and 2016). Looking at the study overall: Template switching captured roughly one uniquely barcoded TCR beta cDNA molecule per two T cells in model experiments. The donors were divided into four age groups: young (average about 16 years), middle-aged (about 40), aged (62) and long-lived (more than 75). The study analyzed two additional independent replicas of 1 million unique cDNA reads from the same blood draw for two donors, one aged 18 to 29 and one aged 80 or older. To avoid experimental bias, donors of different ages were distributed randomly across sequencing lanes. Using deep sequencing normalized with unique cDNA molecular identifiers, the study measured how TCR beta repertoire diversity changes with age. Study-wide findings and limitations: Because the CMV infection status of the donors was unknown, age-related changes in expanded clonotypes may potentially have been confounded. Estimates of total diversity based on one million sequenced T cells were regarded as lower bounds and as underestimates. Conclusive comparison of naive and antigen-experienced compartments was prevented by the profiling of bulk unsorted PBMCs. A strong correlation was found between observed TCR beta diversity and the percentage of naive T cells measured by flow cytometry. Compared with the aged group, the long-lived group had more naive CD4+ T cells, fewer expanded clones and increased TCR diversity, a pattern suggesting age selection. As age increased, observed TCR beta diversity per million T cells dropped in a roughly linear way, and a significant reduction was already evident by age around 41.

The donors were around 39 Caucasian individuals from Russia, aged roughly 6 to 100 years, who were systemically healthy. Each donor gave 9 to 10 milliliters of peripheral blood, collected into EDTA-treated Vacutainer tubes. Ficoll-Paque density-gradient centrifugation was used to isolate PBMCs, with at least 6 million obtained per sample. Trizol reagent was used to extract total RNA from the PBMCs, yielding at least 6 micrograms per sample. For every donor, flow cytometry on a PBMC aliquot measured the percentage of naive CD45RAhigh/CD27high T cells. From cysteine to phenylalanine, the CDR3 is 15 amino acids long. Just the 45-base CDR3 DNA is kept, in frame starting at base 1. Cut back by 2 bases and 6 bases, the V and J ends lie 15 bases apart.

The sequence came from a man aged 18 to 29 in good health. This chain is built from TRBV12-3 or TRBV12-4 and TRBJ2-3; TRBD1 might be the D gene, on 6 matching bases. Sequenced: blood. The encoded CDR3 is CASSLSPRGIDTQYF. The nucleotide sequence is TGTGCCAGCAGTTTAAGTCCCAGGGGAATCGATACGCAGTATTTT.